The 15 T cell receptor beta chains reported below all come from one sample, sequenced in a study of Ad26.COV2.S vaccination and SARS-CoV-2 variants. Described treatment: about 20 received Ad26.COV2.S at low or high dose, single or two shots; 5 received placebo; per-sample allocation not given. Samples were taken on day 63 after the first vaccine or placebo injection. Sequencing used immunoSEQ multiplex PCR; TCRdb keeps in-frame clones, though not all of them. The sample holds about 350,000 clones, more than 75% seen once. The source was peripheral blood, collected in a trial of Ad26.COV2.S vaccine versus placebo. The receptors originated from a person aged 18 to 59 who received the Ad26.COV2.S COVID-19 vaccine or a placebo.

The J gene is TRBJ2-5, the V gene TRBV30; 14 nucleotides match TRBD2. Germline V lookup: CDR1 GTSNPN, CDR2 SVGIG (reference sequence). V was pared by 7 bases and J by 9 bases, with 7 bases of the junction left unmatched. This CDR3 has 13 residues. The CDR3 DNA reads TGTGCCTCCGGACTAGCGGGGGGAGGGGCCCAGTACTTC. Translating gives CASGLAGGGAQYF.

This chain links TRBV28 with TRBJ1-6; D is unresolved. Germline V CDR1 and CDR2: MDHEN, SYDVKM. The CDR3 is 12 residues long. Deletions cut 8 bases from V and 6 bases from J, with 8 bases between. DNA for the CDR3: TGTGCCAGCGGAGGTCTTAATTCACCCCTCCACTTT. Translated: CASGGLNSPLHF.

This chain uses TRBV7-9 with TRBJ1-5, with D maybe TRBD1 (5 bases). CDR1 is SEHNR and CDR2 is FQNEAQ in the germline V gene (reference sequence). The CDR3 covers 14 residues. Deletions cut 5 bases from V and 4 bases from J, with 12 bases between. The DNA of the CDR3 is TGTGCCAGCAGCCCAACAGGAGATAATCAGCCCCAGCATTTT. Translation gives CASSPTGDNQPQHF.

The rearrangement uses TRBV15 and TRBJ2-5; 12 bases match TRBD2. V shed 5 bases and J 5 bases; nucleotides not matched to a gene: 3. The germline CDR1 and CDR2 sequences are LNHNV and YYDKDF (reference sequence). The CDR3 sequence is 14 residues long. The CDR3 nucleotides read TGTGCCACCAGCCGACTAGCGGGAGTTGAGACCCAGTACTTC. Protein sequence: CATSRLAGVETQYF. The full variable domain, completed using reference TRBV15 and TRBJ2-5, is DAMVIQNPRYQVTQFGKPVTLSCSQTLNHNVMYWYQQKSSQAPKLLFHYYDKDFNNEADTPDNFQSRRPNTSFCFLDIRSPGLGDTAMYLCATSRLAGVETQYFGPGTRLLVL.

This chain links TRBV10-3 with TRBJ2-3; 8 bases are shared with TRBD2. The germline V gene encodes CDR1 ENHRY and CDR2 SYGVKD. The CDR3 totals 15 residues. Trimming cost V 5 bases and J 5 bases; bases outside gene matches: 9. The DNA for the CDR3 is TGTGCCATCAGTACTAGCGGCCCCCGTAAAGATACGCAGTATTTT. It translates to CAISTSGPRKDTQYF.

The chain carries TRBV28 and TRBJ2-7; perhaps TRBD2 as D (7 bases). Germline V gene lookup returns CDR1 MDHEN and CDR2 SYDVKM. The CDR3 contains 14 residues. The ends were cut back, 6 bases at V and 3 bases at J, with 15 bases in the middle. DNA for the CDR3: TGTGCCAGCAGGGGGGGGCAGGCCAACTACGAGCAGTACTTC. It translates to CASRGGQANYEQYF.

The chain carries TRBV11-2 and TRBJ1-5, with no clear D. CDR1 is SGHAT, CDR2 FQNNGV, per germline. Trimming removed 0 bases from V and 4 bases from J, with 10 bases in between. The CDR3 extends over 15 amino acids. CDR3 sequence reads: CASSLDVGGNQPQHF. The DNA for the CDR3 is TGTGCCAGCAGCTTAGACGTGGGTGGGAATCAGCCCCAGCATTTT.

The rearrangement uses TRBV3-1 (or the pseudogene TRBV3-2) and TRBJ2-5; D tentatively fits TRBD1 or TRBD2 (5 bases each). In germline, CDR1 is LGHDT, CDR2 YNNKEL (reference sequence). There are 13 residues in the CDR3. V was pared by 4 bases and J by 5 bases, with 11 bases between. In DNA, the CDR3 is TGTGCCAGCAGCCGGACCGGGGCGGAGACCCAGTACTTC. As protein: CASSRTGAETQYF.

V usage is TRBV6-1 and J usage is TRBJ1-5; D unclear. CDR3 length: 12 residues. Per the germline V gene, CDR1 is MNHNS and CDR2 is SASEGT. V lost 2 bases and J 9 bases, leaving 8 bases between the germline ends. The CDR3 loop is CASSEPGRPQHF. The CDR3 DNA is TGTGCCAGCAGTGAACCCGGTAGGCCCCAGCATTTT.

The chain is built from TRBV4-3 and TRBJ1-3; TRBD1 agrees at 8 bases. The J segment lost 0 bases and the V segment lost 3 bases, leaving 10 bases of the junction unmatched. CDR1 is LGHNA and CDR2 is YSLEER in the germline V gene. CDR3 length: 18 amino acids. CDR3 protein: CASSQILSGTGSGNTIYF. In DNA, the CDR3 is TGCGCCAGCAGCCAGATCCTATCTGGGACAGGCTCTGGAAACACCATATATTTT.

This clone was seen more than once but under ten times. The chain is built from TRBV29-1 and TRBJ2-3; the match to TRBD2 covers 10 bases. This CDR3 region has 15 residues. Germline V gene sequence: CDR1 SQVTM, CDR2 ANQGSEA. Germline trimming cut 2 bases from V and 2 bases from J; bases unmatched to any gene: 4. The CDR3, as DNA: TGCAGCGTTGAACGAGCGGGGGGGCCCACAGATACGCAGTATTTT. It yields the protein CSVERAGGPTDTQYF.

The J gene is TRBJ2-7, the V gene TRBV28; tentatively, D is TRBD2 (6 bases). Trimming took 5 bases from V and 3 from J, leaving 14 bases between them. The germline V gene encodes CDR1 MDHEN and CDR2 SYDVKM. The CDR3 has 14 residues. The CDR3 DNA reads TGTGCCAGCAGTGTTCCCGGGGGTGGCTACGAGCAGTACTTC. This gives the protein CASSVPGGGYEQYF.

The chain links TRBV15 to TRBJ2-5; TRBD2 agrees at 15 bases. This CDR3 is 18 amino acids long. The V gene's germline CDR1 is LNHNV and CDR2 YYDKDF (reference sequence). The trim removed 3 bases at V and 5 bases at J, leaving 10 bases unmatched. The CDR3 protein is CATSRGLAGGTTWETQYF. DNA for the CDR3: TGTGCCACCAGCAGGGGACTAGCGGGGGGCACGACGTGGGAGACCCAGTACTTC.

J is TRBJ1-1 and V is TRBV29-1, with TRBD1 matching over 10 bases. Germline assignment: CDR1 SQVTM and CDR2 ANQGSEA. J lost 3 bases, V lost 0 bases, and 10 bases had no gene match. This CDR3 is built from 17 residues. The CDR3 DNA sequence: TGCAGCGTTGAAGATCGGACAGGGGGAGAATGGTACACTGAAGCTTTCTTT. Translation gives CSVEDRTGGEWYTEAFF.

The chain joins TRBV5-1 to TRBJ1-5; 9 nucleotides align to TRBD1. V lost 2 bases and J lost 6; bases outside the gene matches: 3. CDR1 and CDR2 from the germline V gene are SGHRS and YFSETQ. The length of the CDR3 is 14 residues. The CDR3 sequence is CASSLGQGSQPQHF. CDR3 DNA: TGCGCCAGCAGCTTAGGACAGGGGAGTCAGCCCCAGCATTTT.